The 10 T cell receptor beta chains presented below share a single source sample, sequenced in a study of cytomegalovirus exposure and HLA in healthy donors. With 60 Vbeta and 13 Jbeta primers, the PCR was carried out. Data came from immunoSEQ multiplex PCR; TCRdb stores just in-frame clones and leaves some out. The sample lists approximately 100,000 clones; under 80% were seen once. Sequenced sample: PBMCs. The source of these receptors is a woman aged 18 to 35 in good health and CMV-seropositive.

The chain has TRBV5-6 and TRBJ2-1, with D hard to call. The ends were cut back, 0 bases at V and 10 bases at J, with 11 bases in the middle. Germline assignment: CDR1 SGHDT and CDR2 YYEEEE. The CDR3 is 13 residues long. CDR3 amino acids: CASSLGAYSEQFF. CDR3 coding DNA: TGTGCCAGCAGCTTGGGGGCCTACTCCGAGCAGTTCTTC.

V and J are TRBV15 and TRBJ2-7; D gene unclear. CDR1 LNHNV and CDR2 YYDKDF come from the germline V gene (reference sequence). The length of the CDR3 is 12 residues. V lost 0 bases and J lost 3, with 3 bases in between. The CDR3 region has the DNA TGTGCCACCAGCAGAGATCTCTACGAGCAGTACTTC. It encodes CATSRDLYEQYF. The full variable domain, rest sourced from reference TRBV15 and TRBJ2-7, is DAMVIQNPRYQVTQFGKPVTLSCSQTLNHNVMYWYQQKSSQAPKLLFHYYDKDFNNEADTPDNFQSRRPNTSFCFLDIRSPGLGDTAMYLCATSRDLYEQYFGPGTRLTVT.

The V gene is TRBV19, the J gene TRBJ2-7; 10 bases line up with TRBD2. V dropped 9 bases and J dropped 6; count of bases not matched to a gene: 8. This CDR3 contains 13 residues. Germline lookup yields CDR1 LNHDA and CDR2 SQIVND (reference sequence). In nucleotides, the CDR3 is TGTGCCAGCTCTAGCGGGGGAAAAGTCGAGCAGTACTTC. Protein sequence: CASSSGGKVEQYF. The full variable domain, rest sourced from reference TRBV19 and TRBJ2-7, is DGGITQSPKYLFRKEGQNVTLSCEQNLNHDAMYWYRQDPGQGLRLIYYSQIVNDFQKGDIAEGYSVSREKKESFPLTVTSAQKNPTAFYLCASSSGGKVEQYFGPGTRLTVT.

The rearrangement uses TRBV28 and TRBJ1-1, with no clear D. This CDR3 comprises 15 residues. V gave up 5 bases and J gave up 6 bases, with 19 bases separating them. The germline CDR1 and CDR2 sequences are MDHEN and SYDVKM. In DNA, the CDR3 is TGTGCCAGCAGTCCCGGTCGGCCTCGGAGCCCTGAAGCTTTCTTT. Translated, it gives CASSPGRPRSPEAFF.

The chain links TRBV6-1 to TRBJ1-4; tentatively, D is TRBD1 (5 bases). CDR3 length equals 13 residues. Germline CDR1 reads MNHNS; CDR2 reads SASEGT. V shed 1 base and J shed 8 bases, with 8 bases lying between them. The CDR3 reads CASSEETVEKLFF. In DNA, the CDR3 is TGTGCCAGCAGTGAAGAGACAGTCGAAAAACTGTTTTTT.

The chain employs TRBV28 and TRBJ2-7, with 8 bases lining up with TRBD1. This CDR3 has 13 residues. The ends lost 10 bases at V and 3 bases at J; junction bases unmatched: 8. CDR1 is MDHEN and CDR2 is SYDVKM in the germline V gene. CDR3 sequence (DNA): TGTGCCACCGAGACAGGGGTAAACTACGAGCAGTACTTC. Translated, it gives CATETGVNYEQYF.

A few counts support this clone. V is TRBV30 and J is TRBJ2-3; possible D gene TRBD2, 7 bases. The CDR3 extends over 12 amino acids. V dropped 5 bases and J dropped 3 bases, with 9 bases sitting between them. The germline CDR1 and CDR2 sequences are GTSNPN and SVGIG (reference sequence). The CDR3 nucleotides are TGTGCCTGGGAGGGGGGGACAGATACGCAGTATTTT. It translates to CAWEGGTDTQYF.

On this clone: Likely a read error: the CDR3 ends without its conserved phenylalanine or tryptophan. The rearrangement uses TRBV5-1 and TRBJ2-7; TRBD1 might be the D (5 bases). Germline CDR1 reads SGHRS; CDR2 reads YFSETQ. The CDR3 loop spans 15 amino acids. The V end was cut by 0 bases, the J end by 0 bases, with 10 bases between. CDR3 protein: CASSLGGWDSYEQYL. CDR3 coding DNA: TGCGCCAGCAGCTTGGGGGGCTGGGACTCCTACGAGCAGTACCTC.

This rearrangement joins TRBV2 to TRBJ1-5, with 8 nucleotides matching TRBD1. This CDR3 has 15 amino acids. CDR1 is SNHLY and CDR2 is FYNNEI in the germline V gene. The V segment lost 5 bases and the J segment 3 bases; nucleotides outside the gene matches: 6. CDR3 nucleotides: TGTGCCAGCAGTTTACACAGGGGGTCCAATCAGCCCCAGCATTTT. Its translation is CASSLHRGSNQPQHF.

The V and J genes are TRBV5-4 and TRBJ1-5, with TRBD1 as a possible D gene (5 bases). Germline loops: CDR1 SGHNT, CDR2 YYREEE (reference sequence). This CDR3 comprises 14 residues. Trimming left V 0 bases short and J 4 bases short, with 8 bases between. CDR3 sequence (DNA): TGTGCCAGCAGCTTGGGACAGACAAATCAGCCCCAGCATTTT. This gives the protein CASSLGQTNQPQHF.